A selection of T cell receptor beta chains follows, all from one sample in a study of a mutant IDH1 vaccine in newly diagnosed glioma. Assay: immunoSEQ multiplex PCR; the TCRdb copy retains only in-frame clones and omits some. This repertoire shows roughly 84,000 clones, about four fifths found once; its top ten account for 5.3%. The sample consisted of PBMCs, taken from a glioma patient treated with radiotherapy, temozolomide or both. All receptors derive from a man aged 40-49 years with glioma. Some clones in this sample may be carry-over from other donors' samples. CDR3s include the opening cysteine and the closing phenylalanine or tryptophan. A D gene is named only where the DNA matches it firmly. Rows may omit the clone size; those that give it use once, few, many or a size class.

DNA: TGTGCTAGTGGTTTGGTAGACTATCTGGGGGCCGAGCAGTACTTC; CDR3: CASGLVDYLGAEQYF; size: .; J: TRBJ2-7; D: .; V: TRBV12-5
DNA: TGTGCCTGGACCACGGCGGTTCCACCCCTCCACTTT; CDR3: CAWTTAVPPLHF; size: .; J: TRBJ1-6; D: .; V: TRBV30
DNA: TGTGCCATCAGTAGAGGAGAGTTGAACACTGAAGCTTTCTTT; CDR3: CAISRGELNTEAFF; size: .; J: TRBJ1-1; D: .; V: TRBV10-3
DNA: TGTGCCTGGAGTGCAAGGAATCAGCCCCAGCATTTT; CDR3: CAWSARNQPQHF; size: .; J: TRBJ1-5; D: .; V: TRBV30
DNA: TGTGCCAGGACTAGCGGGGTGAACACCGGGGAGCTGTTTTTT; CDR3: CARTSGVNTGELFF; size: .; J: TRBJ2-2; D: TRBD2; V: TRBV2
DNA: TGCGCCAGCAGCCAAGAGGTTATAGTGACCGCAGATACGCAGTATTTT; CDR3: CASSQEVIVTADTQYF; size: .; J: TRBJ2-3; D: .; V: TRBV4-1
DNA: TGTGCCTGGAGTGAACAGCTGTTCTCTGGAAACACCATATATTTT; CDR3: CAWSEQLFSGNTIYF; size: .; J: TRBJ1-3; D: .; V: TRBV30
DNA: TGCGCCAGCAGTGAGTCCCGGGGCGAGGGCACAGATACGCAGTATTTT; CDR3: CASSESRGEGTDTQYF; size: .; J: TRBJ2-3; D: .; V: TRBV10-1
DNA: TGTGCCAGCAGTGAGTCGGGGGGGCCGTACGAGCAGTACTTC; CDR3: CASSESGGPYEQYF; size: few; J: TRBJ2-7; D: TRBD2; V: TRBV2
DNA: TGTGCCAGCAGCTTGCTAGCGGAGGGACCCAGAGATACGCAGTATTTT; CDR3: CASSLLAEGPRDTQYF; size: .; J: TRBJ2-3; D: TRBD2; V: TRBV13
DNA: TGTGCCAGTACGGGCAGGGGGCGCGATTGGCCCCAGCATTTT; CDR3: CASTGRGRDWPQHF; size: .; J: TRBJ1-5; D: TRBD1; V: TRBV19
DNA: TGTGCCAGCAGGGGACCGGACAGGGGAGAGACCCAGTACTTC; CDR3: CASRGPDRGETQYF; size: .; J: TRBJ2-5; D: TRBD1; V: TRBV6-5
DNA: TGCGCCAGCGGGAGGGAGGAGTATGGCTACACCTTC; CDR3: CASGREEYGYTF; size: .; J: TRBJ1-2; D: .; V: TRBV10-2
DNA: TGCGCCAGCAGCCCCGGACAGGGGACCCCTAACTATGGCTACACCTTC; CDR3: CASSPGQGTPNYGYTF; size: .; J: TRBJ1-2; D: TRBD1; V: TRBV5-1
DNA: TGCAGCGTTGGGGAGACAGACTACGAGCAGTACTTC; CDR3: CSVGETDYEQYF; size: .; J: TRBJ2-7; D: .; V: TRBV29-1
DNA: TGTGCCAGCAGCTTAGCTCGGGCCAACCTCTACACCTTC; CDR3: CASSLARANLYTF; size: .; J: TRBJ1-2; D: .; V: TRBV7-2
DNA: TGTGCCAGCAGCGGGGACGGCAAACCTAACTATGGCTACACCTTC; CDR3: CASSGDGKPNYGYTF; size: .; J: TRBJ1-2; D: .; V: TRBV5-4
DNA: TGTGCCAGCAGTGAAAGGTGGACATCCCACTTT; CDR3: CASSERWTSHF; size: .; J: TRBJ1-6; D: .; V: TRBV2
DNA: TGTGCCAGCAGCCCCGGACAGGGCGCGGAGGGATACACCTTC; CDR3: CASSPGQGAEGYTF; size: .; J: TRBJ1-2; D: TRBD1; V: TRBV7-9
DNA: TGTGCCAGTAGTAAGGCGTCGGAAAAACTGTTTTTT; CDR3: CASSKASEKLFF; size: .; J: TRBJ1-4; D: .; V: TRBV19
DNA: TGTGCCAGCAGTGTAGAGCGGGGGGCCTACAATGAGCAGTTCTTC; CDR3: CASSVERGAYNEQFF; size: few; J: TRBJ2-1; D: TRBD2; V: TRBV2
DNA: TGCGCCAGCAGCTTTATAGGGTTCACTGAAGCTTTCTTT; CDR3: CASSFIGFTEAFF; size: .; J: TRBJ1-1; D: .; V: TRBV5-1
DNA: TGTGCCACCAGGGACAGCGGCTATAATTCACCCCTCCACTTT; CDR3: CATRDSGYNSPLHF; size: once; J: TRBJ1-6; D: TRBD1; V: TRBV19
DNA: TGTGCCATCTCGCCCACAGGGTATGACACCCAGTACTTC; CDR3: CAISPTGYDTQYF; size: .; J: TRBJ2-5; D: .; V: TRBV6-5
DNA: TGCGCCAGCAGCTTGGCCGGGGGGTCCTACACTGAAGCTTTCTTT; CDR3: CASSLAGGSYTEAFF; size: once; J: TRBJ1-1; D: .; V: TRBV5-1
DNA: TGTGCCAGCAGTGACGACAGGGGGAGCACAGATACGCAGTATTTT; CDR3: CASSDDRGSTDTQYF; size: .; J: TRBJ2-3; D: TRBD1; V: TRBV25-1
DNA: TGTGCCAGCAGTACCGGGCGGGGCGGCTACGAGCAGTACTTC; CDR3: CASSTGRGGYEQYF; size: .; J: TRBJ2-7; D: .; V: TRBV27
DNA: TGTGCCATCAGATCGGACAGGTCAACCGAGCAGTACTTC; CDR3: CAIRSDRSTEQYF; size: once; J: TRBJ2-7; D: TRBD1; V: TRBV10-3
DNA: TGTGCCAGCAGTTACACAGGACAGGGACATCGAGCTTTCTTT; CDR3: CASSYTGQGHRAFF; size: .; J: TRBJ1-1; D: TRBD1; V: TRBV6-5
DNA: TGTGCCAGCAGCCAAACTAGGTCCGGGGAGCTGTTTTTT; CDR3: CASSQTRSGELFF; size: .; J: TRBJ2-2; D: .; V: TRBV6-5
DNA: TGTGCCAGCAGTTCGGGACAGGGCGTTAGAGCTTTCTTT; CDR3: CASSSGQGVRAFF; size: .; J: TRBJ1-1; D: TRBD1; V: TRBV6-5
DNA: TGTGCCAGCAGTATGGACAGGGCCCACGAGCAGTACTTC; CDR3: CASSMDRAHEQYF; size: .; J: TRBJ2-7; D: TRBD1; V: TRBV5-6
DNA: TGCAGCGTTGGACAACTCAATCAGCCCCAGCATTTT; CDR3: CSVGQLNQPQHF; size: .; J: TRBJ1-5; D: .; V: TRBV29-1
DNA: TGTGCCAATAGACAGGGGACAGGGGGTTCAGAGACCCAGTACTTC; CDR3: CANRQGTGGSETQYF; size: .; J: TRBJ2-5; D: TRBD1; V: TRBV6-1
DNA: TGTGCCAGTAGAGCCGACAGGGCGCGCGGCAATCAGCCCCAGCATTTT; CDR3: CASRADRARGNQPQHF; size: few; J: TRBJ1-5; D: TRBD1; V: TRBV19
DNA: TGTGCCAGCAGCTACCAGGTGGGGGGCGAGCAGTACTTC; CDR3: CASSYQVGGEQYF; size: .; J: TRBJ2-7; D: .; V: TRBV7-2
DNA: TGTGCCAGCAGCCTTTTCGACAGATCGGACACTGAAGCTTTCTTT; CDR3: CASSLFDRSDTEAFF; size: .; J: TRBJ1-1; D: .; V: TRBV5-4
DNA: TGTGCCAGCAGTGAAGAGGCGGCGGGCCCAGATACGCAGTATTTT; CDR3: CASSEEAAGPDTQYF; size: .; J: TRBJ2-3; D: .; V: TRBV6-1
DNA: TGCAGCGTTGAGGCGAACAGGCTGAAAACAGATACGCAGTATTTT; CDR3: CSVEANRLKTDTQYF; size: .; J: TRBJ2-3; D: .; V: TRBV29-1
DNA: TGTGCAAGTCGCTTCCCTATGCTCTTTAGCAATCAGCCCCAGCATTTT; CDR3: CASRFPMLFSNQPQHF; size: .; J: TRBJ1-5; D: .; V: TRBV12-2
DNA: TGTGCCAGCAGTTTTTCCCAGGGGGTTCGAGGCTACACCTTC; CDR3: CASSFSQGVRGYTF; size: few; J: TRBJ1-2; D: TRBD1; V: TRBV6-5
DNA: TGTGCCAGCAGCTTGGCGGTGGGAGGGATCTATGGCTACACCTTC; CDR3: CASSLAVGGIYGYTF; size: .; J: TRBJ1-2; D: .; V: TRBV5-4
DNA: TGTGCCAGCAGCTCGTCGGGGGCTAGCGGGTCCCTGGGGCAGTACTTC; CDR3: CASSSSGASGSLGQYF; size: .; J: TRBJ2-7; D: TRBD2; V: TRBV7-9
DNA: TGCGCCAGCAGCTTCACCGGGACAGGGGGCGAAAAACTGTTTTTT; CDR3: CASSFTGTGGEKLFF; size: .; J: TRBJ1-4; D: TRBD1; V: TRBV5-1
DNA: TGTGCCAGCAACCAGGGGGGAGGTGGAGGATTCTTC; CDR3: CASNQGGGGGFF; size: .; J: TRBJ2-7; D: .; V: TRBV2
DNA: TGCGCCAGCGGGTGGATGGGGACCAAGAGTGAAAAACTGTTTTTT; CDR3: CASGWMGTKSEKLFF; size: .; J: TRBJ1-4; D: .; V: TRBV10-2